The T cell receptor (beta chain) under discussion was sequenced for a study of T cell repertoires in cytomegalovirus infection. Study details: Selected CMV epitopes included recently identified HLA-C-restricted ones as well as well-studied HLA-B-restricted ones. TCR beta signatures that were public indicated CMV infection and matching HLA type.

Overall study results and limits: Summed frequency of public TCR beta families distinguished CMV carriers with the relevant HLA. Ex vivo responses were dominated by HLA-C-restricted CMV-specific TCR beta clonotypes.

TCRdb fed the reads into MiXCR, producing one record per CDR3 protein. The profile shows about half a million distinct CDR3 sequences, 25% to 35% of them singletons. The J segment lost 3 bases and the V segment lost 6 bases, leaving 8 bases of the junction unmatched. This CDR3 is 15 amino acids long. The germline CDR1 and CDR2 sequences are MNHEY and SVGAGI. The sample holds a few counts of this clonotype. Its antigen is undetermined. The TCR comes from a human donor in good health (CMV status not recorded). Some clones in this sample may be carry-over from other donors' samples. Source: cultured PBMCs, taken from culture after CMV antigen stimulation. This chain joins TRBV6-5 and TRBJ2-7, with TRBD1 matching over 10 bases. The CDR3 region is CASRSGQGTYYEQYF. DNA of the CDR3: TGTGCCAGCAGATCGGGACAGGGGACCTACTACGAGCAGTACTTC.